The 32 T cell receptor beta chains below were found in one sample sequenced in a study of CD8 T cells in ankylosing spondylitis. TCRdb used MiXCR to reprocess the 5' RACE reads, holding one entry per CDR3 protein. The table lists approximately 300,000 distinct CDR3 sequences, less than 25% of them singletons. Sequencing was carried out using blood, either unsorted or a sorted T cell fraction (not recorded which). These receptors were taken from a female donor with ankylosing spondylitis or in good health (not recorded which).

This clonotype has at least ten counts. The CDR3, as DNA: TGTGCCAGCAGTTTGGGCCAGGGCCACTATCAGCCCCAGCATTTT. Translated, it gives CASSLGQGHYQPQHF. V gene TRBV12-3 or TRBV12-4 combines with J gene TRBJ1-5; perhaps TRBD1 as D (5 bases). CDR3 length equals 15 residues. Trimming removed 3 bases from V and 5 bases from J, with 14 bases in between.

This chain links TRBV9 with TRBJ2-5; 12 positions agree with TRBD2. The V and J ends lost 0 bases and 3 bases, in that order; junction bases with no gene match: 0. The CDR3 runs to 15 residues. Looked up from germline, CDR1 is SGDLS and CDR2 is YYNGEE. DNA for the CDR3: TGTGCCAGCAGCGTAGGGACTAGCGGGGAAGAGACCCAGTACTTC. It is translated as CASSVGTSGEETQYF.

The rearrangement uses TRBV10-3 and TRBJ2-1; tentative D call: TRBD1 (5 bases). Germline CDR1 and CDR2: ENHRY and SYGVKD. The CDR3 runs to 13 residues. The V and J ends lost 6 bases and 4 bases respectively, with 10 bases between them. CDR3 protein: CAIRKQEYNEQFF. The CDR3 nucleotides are TGTGCCATCAGGAAACAGGAGTACAATGAGCAGTTCTTC.

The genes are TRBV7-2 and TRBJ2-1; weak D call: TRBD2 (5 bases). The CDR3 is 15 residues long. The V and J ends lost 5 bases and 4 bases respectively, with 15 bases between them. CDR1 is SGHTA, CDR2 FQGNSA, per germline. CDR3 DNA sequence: TGTGCCAGCAGCGCCGCCGCGGGCGAATACAATGAGCAGTTCTTC. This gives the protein CASSAAAGEYNEQFF.

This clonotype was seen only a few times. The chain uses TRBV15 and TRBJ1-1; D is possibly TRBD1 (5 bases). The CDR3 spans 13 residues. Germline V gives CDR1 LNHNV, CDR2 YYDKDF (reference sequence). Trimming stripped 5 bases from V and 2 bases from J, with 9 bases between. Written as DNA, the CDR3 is TGTGCCACCAGCGTGGGACCTAACACTGAAGCTTTCTTT. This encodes CATSVGPNTEAFF.

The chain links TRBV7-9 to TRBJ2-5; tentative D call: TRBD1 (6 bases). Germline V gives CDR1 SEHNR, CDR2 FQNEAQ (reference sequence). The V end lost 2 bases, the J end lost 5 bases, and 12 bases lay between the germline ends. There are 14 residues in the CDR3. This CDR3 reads CASSLSRGEETQYF. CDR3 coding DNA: TGTGCCAGCAGCTTATCCAGGGGCGAGGAGACCCAGTACTTC.

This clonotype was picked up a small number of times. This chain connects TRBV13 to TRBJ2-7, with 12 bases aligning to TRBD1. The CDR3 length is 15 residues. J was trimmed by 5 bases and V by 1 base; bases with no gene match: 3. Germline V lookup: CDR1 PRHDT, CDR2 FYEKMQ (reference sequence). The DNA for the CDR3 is TGTGCCAGCAGCTTAGCCGGGACAGGGGGCAACGAGCAGTACTTC. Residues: CASSLAGTGGNEQYF.

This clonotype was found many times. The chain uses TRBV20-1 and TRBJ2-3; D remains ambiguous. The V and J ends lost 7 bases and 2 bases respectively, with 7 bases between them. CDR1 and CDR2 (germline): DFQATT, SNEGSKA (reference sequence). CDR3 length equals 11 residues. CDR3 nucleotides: TGCAGTGGAATCCTCACAGATACGCAGTATTTT. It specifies CSGILTDTQYF.

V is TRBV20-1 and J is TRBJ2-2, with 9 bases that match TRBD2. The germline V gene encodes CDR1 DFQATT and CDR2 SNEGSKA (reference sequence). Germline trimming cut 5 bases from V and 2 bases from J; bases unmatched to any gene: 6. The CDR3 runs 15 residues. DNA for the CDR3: TGCAGTGCTCAGACGACTAGCGGCAACACCGGGGAGCTGTTTTTT. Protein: CSAQTTSGNTGELFF.

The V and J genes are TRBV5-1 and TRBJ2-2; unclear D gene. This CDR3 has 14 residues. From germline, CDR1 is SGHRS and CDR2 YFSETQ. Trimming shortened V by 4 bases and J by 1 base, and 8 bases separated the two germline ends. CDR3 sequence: CASSVQWNTGELFF. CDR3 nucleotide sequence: TGCGCCAGCAGCGTACAGTGGAACACCGGGGAGCTGTTTTTT.

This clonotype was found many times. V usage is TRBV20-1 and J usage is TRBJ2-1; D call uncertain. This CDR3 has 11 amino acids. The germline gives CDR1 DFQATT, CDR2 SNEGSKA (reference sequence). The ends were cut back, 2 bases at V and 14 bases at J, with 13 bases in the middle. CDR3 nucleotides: TGCAGTGCTAGAAGGAGTAGCAGAGAGTTCTTC. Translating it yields CSARRSSREFF.

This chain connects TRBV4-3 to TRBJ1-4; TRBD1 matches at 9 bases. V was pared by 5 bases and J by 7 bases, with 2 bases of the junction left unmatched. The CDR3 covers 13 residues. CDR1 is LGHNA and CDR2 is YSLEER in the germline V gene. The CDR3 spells CASSETGGEKLFF. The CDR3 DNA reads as TGCGCCAGCAGCGAGACAGGGGGTGAAAAACTGTTTTTT.

CDR3 amino acids: CASSLPSPGGNEQFF. As DNA, the CDR3 is TGTGCCAGCAGCCTCCCGTCGCCCGGGGGGAATGAGCAGTTCTTC. The chain links TRBV12-3 or TRBV12-4 to TRBJ2-1; the match to TRBD2 covers 7 bases. The CDR3 loop spans 15 amino acids. J gave up 7 bases and V 6 bases, and 12 bases lay outside the gene matches.

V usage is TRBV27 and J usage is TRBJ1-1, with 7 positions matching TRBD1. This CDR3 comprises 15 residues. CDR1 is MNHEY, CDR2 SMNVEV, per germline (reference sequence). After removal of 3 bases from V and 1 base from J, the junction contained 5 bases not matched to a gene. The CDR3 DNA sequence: TGTGCCAGCAGTTTCTCGACAGGGCCGAACACTGAAGCTTTCTTT. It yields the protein CASSFSTGPNTEAFF.

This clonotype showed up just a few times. The CDR3 coding sequence is TGTGCCAGCAGGATACTAGGGGTGGAGACCCAGTACTTC. Amino acids: CASRILGVETQYF. This sequence joins TRBV11-2 and TRBJ2-5; possibly TRBD1 or TRBD2 for D (5 bases each). The CDR3 has 13 amino acids. V was pared by 6 bases and J by 5 bases, with 13 bases between. The germline V gene encodes CDR1 SGHAT and CDR2 FQNNGV.

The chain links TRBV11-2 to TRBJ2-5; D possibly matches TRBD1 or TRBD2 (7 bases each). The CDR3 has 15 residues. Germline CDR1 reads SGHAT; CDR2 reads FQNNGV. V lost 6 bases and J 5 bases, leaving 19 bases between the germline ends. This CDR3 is CASRLDFQGGETQYF. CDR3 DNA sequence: TGTGCCAGCAGATTGGACTTTCAGGGGGGGGAGACCCAGTACTTC.

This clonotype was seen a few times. CDR3 amino acids: CASRFGQDTGELFF. The CDR3 nucleotides are TGTGCCAGCAGGTTCGGACAGGACACCGGGGAGCTGTTTTTT. The genes are TRBV12-3 or TRBV12-4 and TRBJ2-2; 7 bases are a match to TRBD1. The CDR3 runs 14 residues. Trimming cost V 6 bases and J 3 bases; bases outside gene matches: 4.

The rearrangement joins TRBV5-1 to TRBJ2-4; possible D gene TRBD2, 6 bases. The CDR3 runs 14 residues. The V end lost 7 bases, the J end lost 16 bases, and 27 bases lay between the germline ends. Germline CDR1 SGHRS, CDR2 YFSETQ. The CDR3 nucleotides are TGCGCCAGCTCCCTCGGCGTAGGTCGGGACTCCCGTTACTTC. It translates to CASSLGVGRDSRYF.

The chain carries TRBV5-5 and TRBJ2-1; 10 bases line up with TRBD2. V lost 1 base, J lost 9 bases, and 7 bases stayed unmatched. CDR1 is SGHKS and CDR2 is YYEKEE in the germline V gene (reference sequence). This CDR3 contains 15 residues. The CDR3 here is CASSLMPSGRGEQFF. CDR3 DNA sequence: TGTGCCAGCAGCTTGATGCCTAGCGGGAGAGGTGAGCAGTTCTTC.

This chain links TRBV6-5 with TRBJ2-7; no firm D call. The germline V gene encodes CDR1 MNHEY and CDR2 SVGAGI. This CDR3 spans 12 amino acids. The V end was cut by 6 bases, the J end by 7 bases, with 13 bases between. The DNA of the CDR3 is TGTGCCAGCAGCCCCCCAGTTGGGGAGCAGTACTTC. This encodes CASSPPVGEQYF.

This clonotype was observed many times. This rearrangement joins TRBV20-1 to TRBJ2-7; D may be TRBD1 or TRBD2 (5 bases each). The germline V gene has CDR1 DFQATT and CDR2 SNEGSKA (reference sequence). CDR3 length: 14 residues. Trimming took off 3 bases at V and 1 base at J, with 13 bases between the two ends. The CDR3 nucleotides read TGCAGTGCTAGTTGGGGGAGTCGATCCTACGAGCAGTACTTC. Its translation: CSASWGSRSYEQYF.

The CDR3 sequence: CASSLGLLAGELFF. The CDR3 DNA reads TGTGCCAGCAGCCTCGGACTGTTAGCCGGGGAGCTGTTTTTT. The chain combines TRBV7-2 with TRBJ2-2; possibly TRBD2 for D (5 bases). CDR1 and CDR2 from the germline V gene are SGHTA and FQGNSA. V was cut by 5 bases and J by 6 bases, with 13 bases left in between. CDR3 size: 14 residues.

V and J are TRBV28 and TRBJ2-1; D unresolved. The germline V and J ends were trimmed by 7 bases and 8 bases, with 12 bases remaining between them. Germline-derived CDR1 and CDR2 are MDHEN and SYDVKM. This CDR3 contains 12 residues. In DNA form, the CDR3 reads TGTGCCAGCAATCAAGTTCAACATGAGCAGTTCTTC. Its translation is CASNQVQHEQFF.

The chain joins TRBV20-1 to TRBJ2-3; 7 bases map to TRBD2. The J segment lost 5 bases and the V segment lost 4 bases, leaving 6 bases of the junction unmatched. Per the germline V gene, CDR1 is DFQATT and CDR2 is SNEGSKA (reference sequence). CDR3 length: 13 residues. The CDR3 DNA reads TGCAGTGCTATGGAGTTAGCGGGAGATACGCAGTATTTT. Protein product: CSAMELAGDTQYF.

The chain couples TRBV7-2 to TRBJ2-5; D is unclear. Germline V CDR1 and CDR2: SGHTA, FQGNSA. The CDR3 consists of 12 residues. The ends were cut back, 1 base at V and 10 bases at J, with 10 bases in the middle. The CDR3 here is CASSLDVGRQYF. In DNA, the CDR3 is TGTGCCAGCAGCTTAGACGTAGGACGCCAGTACTTC. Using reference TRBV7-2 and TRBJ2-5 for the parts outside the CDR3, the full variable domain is GAGVSQSPSNKVTEKGKDVELRCDPISGHTALYWYRQSLGQGLEFLIYFQGNSAPDKSGLPSDRFSAERTGGSVSTLTIQRTQQEDSAVYLCASSLDVGRQYFGPGTRLLVL.

The CDR3 sequence is CASRFSYGPYEQYF. For the CDR3, the DNA is TGTGCCAGCAGATTCTCGTACGGCCCCTACGAGCAGTACTTC. The chain uses TRBV28 and TRBJ2-7; D gene unclear. Germline CDR1 is MDHEN and CDR2 is SYDVKM. This CDR3 has 14 amino acids. V lost 6 bases to trimming and J lost 2 bases, with 14 bases between them.

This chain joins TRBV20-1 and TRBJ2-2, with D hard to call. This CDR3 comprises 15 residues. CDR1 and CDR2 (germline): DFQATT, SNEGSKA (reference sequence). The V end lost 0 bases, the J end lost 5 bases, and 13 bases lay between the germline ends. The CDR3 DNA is TGCAGTGCTAGAGAAGGGCTATTGAGTACCGGGGAGCTGTTTTTT. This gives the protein CSAREGLLSTGELFF.

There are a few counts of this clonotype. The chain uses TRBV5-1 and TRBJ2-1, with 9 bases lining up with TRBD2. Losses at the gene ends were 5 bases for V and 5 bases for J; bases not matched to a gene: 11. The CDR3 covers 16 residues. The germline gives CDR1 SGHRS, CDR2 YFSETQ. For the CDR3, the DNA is TGCGCCAGCAGACGGAGTAGCGGGAGAGGGGACAATGAGCAGTTCTTC. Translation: CASRRSSGRGDNEQFF.

The CDR3 DNA sequence: TGTGCCAGCAGCTTAGTGGGTAGTAGCGCCTACAATGAGCAGTTCTTC. Amino acids: CASSLVGSSAYNEQFF. V is TRBV7-9 and J is TRBJ2-1, with a weak D call TRBD2 (5 bases). The CDR3 sequence is 16 residues long. V was trimmed by 1 base and J by 2 bases, leaving 12 bases between them. Germline V gene data show CDR1 as SEHNR and CDR2 as FQNEAQ (reference sequence).

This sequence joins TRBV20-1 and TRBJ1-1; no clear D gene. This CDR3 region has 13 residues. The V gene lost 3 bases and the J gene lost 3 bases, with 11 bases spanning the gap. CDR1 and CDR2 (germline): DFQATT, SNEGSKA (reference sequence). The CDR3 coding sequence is TGCAGTGCTAGTGGAGAGGTTGACACTGAAGCTTTCTTT. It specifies CSASGEVDTEAFF.

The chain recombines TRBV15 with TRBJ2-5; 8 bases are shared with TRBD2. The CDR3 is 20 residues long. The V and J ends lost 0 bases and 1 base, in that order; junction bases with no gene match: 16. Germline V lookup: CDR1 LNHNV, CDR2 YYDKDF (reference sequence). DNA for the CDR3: TGTGCCACCAGCAGAGATCTTCCGCGTTTTGCGGGAGGACCCCAAGAGACCCAGTACTTC. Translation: CATSRDLPRFAGGPQETQYF.

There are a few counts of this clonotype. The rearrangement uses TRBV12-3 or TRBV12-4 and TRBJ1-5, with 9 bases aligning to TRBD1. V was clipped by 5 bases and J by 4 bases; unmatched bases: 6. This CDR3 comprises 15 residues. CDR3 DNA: TGTGCCAGCAGTGCGACAGGGGGGCGGAATCAGCCCCAGCATTTT. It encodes CASSATGGRNQPQHF.